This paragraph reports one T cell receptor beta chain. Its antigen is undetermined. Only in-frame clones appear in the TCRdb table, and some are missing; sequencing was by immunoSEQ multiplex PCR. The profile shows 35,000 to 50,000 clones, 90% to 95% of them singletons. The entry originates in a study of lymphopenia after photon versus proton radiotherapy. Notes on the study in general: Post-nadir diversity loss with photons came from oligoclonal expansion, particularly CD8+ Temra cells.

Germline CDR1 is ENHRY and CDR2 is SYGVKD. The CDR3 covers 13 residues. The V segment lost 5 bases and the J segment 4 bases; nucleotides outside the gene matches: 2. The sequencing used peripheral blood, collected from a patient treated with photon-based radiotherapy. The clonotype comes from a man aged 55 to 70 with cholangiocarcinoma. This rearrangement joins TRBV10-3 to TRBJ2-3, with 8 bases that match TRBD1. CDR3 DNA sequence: TGTGCCATCAGTCGACAGGGGTCAGATACGCAGTATTTT. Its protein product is CAISRQGSDTQYF.